Included here is one T cell receptor beta chain sequence, with context. Original handling: Reference gene primer amplification gave nucleated cell count estimates. Sequenced by immunoSEQ multiplex PCR; TCRdb stores in-frame clones only, minus some. V, J and clone size reflect that table, while D and trimming were determined from the DNA. The sample consists of around 30,000 clones, about nine tenths of them appearing once. The sample comes from a study of blood T cell repertoires in COVID-19. Overall study context: There were acute and convalescent COVID-19 samples, and they came from the United States, Italy and Spain.

V trimming: 4 bases; J trimming: 0 bases; junction bases outside the gene matches: 4. The CDR3 spans 16 residues. Germline V lookup: CDR1 MNHEY, CDR2 SMNVEV (reference sequence). The source material was peripheral blood. The sequence was collected from a man aged 50 to 60 with active or convalescent COVID-19. V usage is TRBV27 and J usage is TRBJ1-3; TRBD1 matches at 9 bases. CDR3 residues: CASSYRGPFSGNTIYF. DNA of the CDR3: TGTGCCAGCAGTTACAGGGGGCCATTCTCTGGAAACACCATATATTTT.